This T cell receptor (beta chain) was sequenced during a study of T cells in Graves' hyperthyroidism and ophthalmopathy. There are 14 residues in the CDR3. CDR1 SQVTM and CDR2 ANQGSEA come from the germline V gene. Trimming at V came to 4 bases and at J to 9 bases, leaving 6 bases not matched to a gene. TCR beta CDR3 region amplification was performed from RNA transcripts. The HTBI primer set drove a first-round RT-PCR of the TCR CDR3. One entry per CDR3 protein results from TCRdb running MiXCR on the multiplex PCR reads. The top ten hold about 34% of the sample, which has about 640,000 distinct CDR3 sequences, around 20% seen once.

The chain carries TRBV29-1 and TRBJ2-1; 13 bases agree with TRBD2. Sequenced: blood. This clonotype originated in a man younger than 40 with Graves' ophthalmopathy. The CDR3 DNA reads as TGCAGCGTTGCACTAGCGGGAGGGCCTTTTGAGCAGTTCTTC. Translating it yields CSVALAGGPFEQFF.